The 29 T cell receptor beta chains below all came from one sample that was sequenced in a study of cytomegalovirus exposure and HLA in healthy donors. Primers: 60 Vbeta forward and 13 Jbeta reverse. Assay used: immunoSEQ multiplex PCR; TCRdb lists only in-frame clones, some missing. The data contain roughly 170,000 clones, approximately 82% of them singletons. What was sequenced was PBMCs. Receptors originate from a male donor in good health and CMV-seronegative.

The chain joins TRBV9 to TRBJ1-4; D call uncertain. This CDR3 has 13 residues. V was clipped by 0 bases and J by 5 bases, with 5 bases between them. Per germline, CDR1 SGDLS and CDR2 YYNGEE. DNA of the CDR3: TGTGCCAGCAGCGTAGGGCGGAATGAAAAACTGTTTTTT. Translated, it gives CASSVGRNEKLFF.

The chain employs TRBV6-1 and TRBJ2-2; 8 bases are shared with TRBD2. This CDR3 has 16 amino acids. V shed 0 bases, J shed 4 bases, and the junction held 4 bases outside the gene matches. Germline CDR1 reads MNHNS; CDR2 reads SASEGT. The CDR3 DNA sequence: TGTGCCAGCAGTGAAGCCCTAGCGGGCCTCACCGGGGAGCTGTTTTTT. Protein product: CASSEALAGLTGELFF.

The chain carries TRBV6-1 and TRBJ2-5; 8 nucleotides align to TRBD2. Trimming at V came to 6 bases and at J to 3 bases, leaving 9 bases not matched to a gene. There are 15 residues in the CDR3. Germline lookup yields CDR1 MNHNS and CDR2 SASEGT. CDR3 DNA sequence: TGTGCCAGCAGAGGGACTAGTGTGTTCAAAGAGACCCAGTACTTC. Protein: CASRGTSVFKETQYF.

The rearrangement links TRBV4-2 to TRBJ2-3, with 7 bases aligning to TRBD2. The V segment lost 1 base and the J segment 4 bases; nucleotides outside the gene matches: 5. CDR1 LGHNA and CDR2 YNFKEQ come from the germline V gene. This CDR3 is built from 15 residues. CDR3 region: CASSQVGAGADTQYF. CDR3 nucleotides: TGTGCCAGCAGCCAAGTTGGGGCGGGGGCAGATACGCAGTATTTT.

This chain connects TRBV5-1 to TRBJ2-1, with TRBD1 identical over 9 bases. The CDR3 length is 17 residues. The V segment lost 1 base and the J segment 7 bases; nucleotides outside the gene matches: 12. Germline loops: CDR1 SGHRS, CDR2 YFSETQ. For the CDR3, the DNA is TGCGCCAGCAGCTTGTTACTGCCGGGACAGGGAGGTAATGAGCAGTTCTTC. Its protein product is CASSLLLPGQGGNEQFF.

This chain connects TRBV7-9 to TRBJ2-1; D is unclear. There are 18 residues in the CDR3. Germline CDR1 and CDR2: SEHNR and FQNEAQ (reference sequence). With 1 base removed from V and 0 bases from J, the gap between germline ends came to 16 bases. The CDR3 sequence: CASSLVVTVPSSYNEQFF. CDR3 coding DNA: TGTGCCAGCAGCTTAGTGGTCACAGTCCCAAGCTCCTACAATGAGCAGTTCTTC.

This chain connects TRBV18 to TRBJ2-7; D perhaps matches TRBD1 (5 bases). The germline V gene encodes CDR1 KGHSH and CDR2 LQKENI. The CDR3 is 16 residues long. Trimming pared 1 base from V and 0 bases from J, leaving 13 bases between. The CDR3, as DNA: TGTGCCAGCTCACCACTAACAGGTACATTCTCCTACGAGCAGTACTTC. It codes for CASSPLTGTFSYEQYF.

The J gene is TRBJ2-7, the V gene TRBV9, with 11 positions matching TRBD2. J gave up 3 bases and V 4 bases, and 6 bases lay outside the gene matches. The CDR3 extends over 15 amino acids. CDR1 and CDR2 (germline): SGDLS, YYNGEE. The CDR3: CASSLGTSGVYEQYF. CDR3 coding DNA: TGTGCCAGCAGCTTGGGGACTAGCGGAGTCTACGAGCAGTACTTC.

The chain recombines TRBV6-5 with TRBJ2-2; D is perhaps TRBD1 (6 bases). The germline gives CDR1 MNHEY, CDR2 SVGAGI. The CDR3 length is 15 residues. V was clipped by 4 bases and J by 8 bases, with 17 bases between them. The CDR3: CASSSGADYWGELFF. CDR3 DNA: TGTGCCAGCAGTTCAGGGGCGGATTATTGGGGGGAGCTGTTTTTT.

The CDR3 loop reads CATQHNTRSGELFF. CDR3 DNA sequence: TGTGCCACCCAACATAATACTAGGTCCGGGGAGCTGTTTTTT. V and J are TRBV18 and TRBJ2-2; weak D call: TRBD2 (5 bases). V lost 10 bases and J 6 bases, leaving 18 bases between the germline ends. Germline V CDR1 and CDR2: KGHSH, LQKENI. The CDR3 runs to 14 residues.

The V and J genes are TRBV19 and TRBJ2-2; 7 nucleotides agree with TRBD1. The CDR3 sequence is 14 residues long. V shed 9 bases, J shed 6 bases, and the junction held 10 bases outside the gene matches. CDR1 and CDR2 (germline): LNHDA, SQIVND (reference sequence). The CDR3 protein is CASTGQVPAGELFF. The CDR3 region has the DNA TGTGCCAGCACCGGACAGGTTCCCGCCGGGGAGCTGTTTTTT.

J is TRBJ1-2 and V is TRBV28, with TRBD1 identical over 8 bases. J lost 4 bases, V lost 7 bases, and 8 bases had no gene match. The CDR3 runs 14 residues. Germline values: CDR1 MDHEN, CDR2 SYDVKM. In nucleotides, the CDR3 is TGTGCCAGCACCGCCGGGACAGGACTCTATGGCTACACCTTC. This translates into CASTAGTGLYGYTF.

This clone was recorded only once. The chain carries TRBV5-4 and TRBJ1-2; 7 bases map to TRBD1. CDR3 size: 13 residues. Germline CDR1 SGHNT, CDR2 YYREEE (reference sequence). With V trimmed by 4 bases and J by 8 bases, 8 bases remained unmatched. The CDR3 DNA reads as TGTGCCAGCAGCCAGACAGGGTCGGACGGCTACACCTTC. Amino acids: CASSQTGSDGYTF. Using reference TRBV5-4 and TRBJ1-2 for the parts outside the CDR3, the full variable domain is ETGVTQSPTHLIKTRGQQVTLRCSSQSGHNTVSWYQQALGQGPQFIFQYYREEENGRGNFPPRFSGLQFPNYSSELNVNALELDDSALYLCASSQTGSDGYTFGSGTRLTVV.

Only a few counts were recorded for this clone. V gene TRBV11-1 combines with J gene TRBJ2-1, with 13 nucleotides matching TRBD2. Germline CDR1 and CDR2: SGHAT and FQDESV (reference sequence). Trimming cost V 5 bases and J 2 bases; bases outside gene matches: 12. The CDR3 spans 19 residues. In DNA form, the CDR3 reads TGTGCCAGCAGCGGAACTAGCGGGGGGGTGAAAACCGCCTACAATGAGCAGTTCTTC. Translating gives CASSGTSGGVKTAYNEQFF.

V is TRBV10-2 and J is TRBJ2-7; D remains unclear. Germline V gene sequence: CDR1 WSHSY, CDR2 SAAADI. Trimming removed 3 bases at V and 3 bases at J, with 15 bases between. The CDR3 extends over 15 amino acids. The CDR3 DNA sequence: TGCGCCAGCAGTGACCGCCAAGACAAAGGCTACGAGCAGTACTTC. This sequence encodes CASSDRQDKGYEQYF.

This sequence joins TRBV7-2 and TRBJ2-1; a weak D match, TRBD2 (6 bases). Germline assignment: CDR1 SGHTA and CDR2 FQGNSA. The CDR3 length is 13 residues. Trimming took 4 bases from V and 4 from J, leaving 8 bases between them. CDR3: CASSSGSYNEQFF. The CDR3 DNA sequence: TGTGCCAGCAGCTCCGGGAGTTACAATGAGCAGTTCTTC.

The V call is TRBV9, the J call TRBJ2-5, with 16 bases lining up with TRBD2. This CDR3 comprises 20 residues. Per the germline V gene, CDR1 is SGDLS and CDR2 is YYNGEE. The ends lost 0 bases at V and 4 bases at J; junction bases unmatched: 12. CDR3 nucleotide sequence: TGTGCCAGCAGCGTAGCTGAGGGACTAGCGGGAGGGCCTGTCGTAGAGACCCAGTACTTC. Translation: CASSVAEGLAGGPVVETQYF. The whole variable domain, remainder taken from reference TRBV9 and TRBJ2-5, is DSGVTQTPKHLITATGQRVTLRCSPRSGDLSVYWYQQSLDQGLQFLIQYYNGEERAKGNILERFSAQQFPDLHSELNLSSLELGDSALYFCASSVAEGLAGGPVVETQYFGPGTRLLVL.

About this clone: The junction and the germline gene differ at one end; a read error may be behind it. This chain joins TRBV7-9 and TRBJ1-1, with a weak D call TRBD1 (6 bases). The germline gives CDR1 SEHNR, CDR2 FQNEAQ (reference sequence). The length of the CDR3 is 12 residues. CDR3 region: CSSRGQYSEAFF. The CDR3 region has the DNA TGTTCCAGCAGGGGTCAATACAGTGAAGCTTTCTTT.

This clone was counted only a few times. This chain joins TRBV5-1 and TRBJ2-2, with D possibly being TRBD1 (6 bases). Trimming cost V 4 bases and J 1 base, with 11 bases left between them. CDR1 is SGHRS and CDR2 is YFSETQ in the germline V gene. The CDR3 has 15 amino acids. The CDR3 nucleotides read TGCGCCAGCAGCCCGGGACATATGAACACCGGGGAGCTGTTTTTT. Protein sequence: CASSPGHMNTGELFF. Drawing the rest from reference TRBV5-1 and TRBJ2-2, the complete variable domain is KAGVTQTPRYLIKTRGQQVTLSCSPISGHRSVSWYQQTPGQGLQFLFEYFSETQRNKGNFPGRFSGRQFSNSRSEMNVSTLELGDSALYLCASSPGHMNTGELFFGEGSRLTVL.

The chain carries TRBV6-5 and TRBJ2-7; a possible D gene is TRBD2 (5 bases). In germline, CDR1 is MNHEY, CDR2 SVGAGI. V lost 2 bases and J 5 bases, leaving 10 bases between the germline ends. The CDR3 length is 13 residues. The CDR3 DNA reads TGTGCCAGCAGTTACGTGGGAGTCGACGAGCAGTACTTC. Residues: CASSYVGVDEQYF.

The chain couples TRBV20-1 to TRBJ1-1; possible D gene TRBD1, 5 bases. Germline V gene data show CDR1 as DFQATT and CDR2 as SNEGSKA (reference sequence). Deletions cut 1 base from V and 10 bases from J, with 10 bases between. The CDR3 has 11 residues. The CDR3 here is CSARGGVGAFF. CDR3 nucleotide sequence: TGCAGTGCTAGAGGGGGCGTCGGAGCTTTCTTT.

Worth noting for this clone: Germline and junction disagree at one end, which may indicate a read error. This sequence joins TRBV7-9 and TRBJ1-5; D is unresolved. The CDR3 totals 12 residues. Per germline, CDR1 SEHNR and CDR2 FQNEAQ (reference sequence). The CDR3 loop reads CSSSSQNQPQHF. CDR3 coding DNA: TGTTCCAGCAGCTCCCAAAATCAGCCCCAGCATTTT.

The rearrangement uses TRBV4-3 and TRBJ1-6; D not certain. Germline V gene data show CDR1 as LGHNA and CDR2 as YSLEER. This CDR3 spans 16 amino acids. V was trimmed by 5 bases and J by 7 bases, leaving 18 bases between them. Written as DNA, the CDR3 is TGCGCCAGCAGCGAACACCTTGGTCAGATGAATTCACCCCTCCACTTT. Translated: CASSEHLGQMNSPLHF.

V gene TRBV5-1 combines with J gene TRBJ2-2; 8 bases line up with TRBD1. The trim removed 0 bases at V and 5 bases at J, leaving 3 bases unmatched. The CDR3 has 15 residues. Per the germline V gene, CDR1 is SGHRS and CDR2 is YFSETQ. The CDR3 DNA reads as TGCGCCAGCAGCTTGGGGACAGGGTCTACCGGGGAGCTGTTTTTT. Translation gives CASSLGTGSTGELFF. Looking up the rest from reference TRBV5-1 and TRBJ2-2 gives the full variable domain: KAGVTQTPRYLIKTRGQQVTLSCSPISGHRSVSWYQQTPGQGLQFLFEYFSETQRNKGNFPGRFSGRQFSNSRSEMNVSTLELGDSALYLCASSLGTGSTGELFFGEGSRLTVL.

The J gene is TRBJ2-5, the V gene TRBV30; the match to TRBD2 covers 12 bases. In germline, CDR1 is GTSNPN, CDR2 SVGIG (reference sequence). Unmatched junction bases numbered 6, after V lost 0 bases and J lost 7 bases. This CDR3 comprises 15 residues. CDR3 coding DNA: TGTGCCTGGAGTGTAGGGACTAGCGGGTTGGGGACCCAGTACTTC. Its translation is CAWSVGTSGLGTQYF. Full variable domain (remainder filled in from reference TRBV30 and TRBJ2-5): SQTIHQWPATLVQPVGSPLSLECTVEGTSNPNLYWYRQAAGRGLQLLFYSVGIGQISSEVPQNLSASRPQDRQFILSSKKLLLSDSGFYLCAWSVGTSGLGTQYFGPGTRLLVL.

The chain couples TRBV4-1 to TRBJ2-3; 13 nucleotides align to TRBD2. V dropped 3 bases and J dropped 4; count of bases not matched to a gene: 10. Germline V gives CDR1 MGHRA, CDR2 YSYEKL. The CDR3 extends over 18 amino acids. The CDR3 nucleotides are TGCGCCAGCAGCCACGGAGTCGGACTAGCGGGAGTAGCAGATACGCAGTATTTT. Translated, it gives CASSHGVGLAGVADTQYF.

J is TRBJ2-5 and V is TRBV11-2; 9 positions agree with TRBD2. The junction had 12 bases not matched to a gene; V was cut back by 7 bases and J by 6 bases. Germline-derived CDR1 and CDR2 are SGHAT and FQNNGV. CDR3 length equals 15 residues. CDR3 sequence reads: CASTGGGGRGKTQYF. As DNA, the CDR3 is TGTGCCAGCACCGGGGGGGGCGGGAGGGGAAAGACCCAGTACTTC.

The genes are TRBV29-1 and TRBJ2-5, with D unresolved. The V gene's germline CDR1 is SQVTM and CDR2 ANQGSEA. This CDR3 region has 12 residues. V lost 2 bases, J lost 4 bases, and 8 bases lay in between. CDR3 in amino acids: CSVELVRETQYF. The CDR3 DNA reads TGCAGCGTTGAACTGGTTAGAGAGACCCAGTACTTC.

The chain is built from TRBV30 and TRBJ1-2; 7 nucleotides agree with TRBD1. This CDR3 is built from 15 residues. Germline CDR1 is GTSNPN and CDR2 is SVGIG (reference sequence). V gave up 2 bases and J gave up 5 bases; unmatched junction bases: 11. CDR3 amino acids: CAWSPGTVRAYGYTF. The DNA for the CDR3 is TGTGCCTGGAGTCCAGGGACAGTTCGAGCTTATGGCTACACCTTC.